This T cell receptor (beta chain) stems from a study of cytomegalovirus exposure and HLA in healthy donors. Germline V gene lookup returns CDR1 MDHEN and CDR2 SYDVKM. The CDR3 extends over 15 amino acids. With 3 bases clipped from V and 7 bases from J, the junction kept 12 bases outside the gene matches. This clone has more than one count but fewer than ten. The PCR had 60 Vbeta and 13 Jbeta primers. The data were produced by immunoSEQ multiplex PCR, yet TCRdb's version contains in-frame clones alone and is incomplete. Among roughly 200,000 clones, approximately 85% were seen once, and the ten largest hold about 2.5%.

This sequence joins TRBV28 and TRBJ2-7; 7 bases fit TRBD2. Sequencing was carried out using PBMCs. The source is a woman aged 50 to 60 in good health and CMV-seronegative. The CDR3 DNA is TGTGCCAGCAGTTTGGTGGCAGGGACTAAGCGAGAGCAGTACTTC. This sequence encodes CASSLVAGTKREQYF.